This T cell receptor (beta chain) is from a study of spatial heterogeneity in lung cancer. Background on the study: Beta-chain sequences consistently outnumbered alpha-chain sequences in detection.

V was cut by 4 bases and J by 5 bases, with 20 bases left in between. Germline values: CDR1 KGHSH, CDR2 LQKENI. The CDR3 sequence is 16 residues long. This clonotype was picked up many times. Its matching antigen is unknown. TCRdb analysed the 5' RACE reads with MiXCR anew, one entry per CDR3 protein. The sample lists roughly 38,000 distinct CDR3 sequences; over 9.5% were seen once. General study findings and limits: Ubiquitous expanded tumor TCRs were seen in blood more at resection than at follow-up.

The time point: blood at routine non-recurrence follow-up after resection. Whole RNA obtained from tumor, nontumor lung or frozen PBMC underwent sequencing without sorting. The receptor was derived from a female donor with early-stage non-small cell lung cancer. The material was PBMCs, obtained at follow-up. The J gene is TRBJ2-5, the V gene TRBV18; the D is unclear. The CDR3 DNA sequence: TGTGCCAGCTCACAGTCGACTCCCACATCGAGCGAGACCCAGTACTTC. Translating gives CASSQSTPTSSETQYF. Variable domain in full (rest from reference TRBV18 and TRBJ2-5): NAGVMQNPRHLVRRRGQEARLRCSPMKGHSHVYWYRQLPEEGLKFMVYLQKENIIDESGMPKERFSAEFPKEGPSILRIQQVVRGDSAAYFCASSQSTPTSSETQYFGPGTRLLVL.